This T cell receptor (beta chain) was obtained from a study of graft-versus-host responses after intestinal transplantation (dated by TCRdb to 2020 to 2022). Background for the entire study: The transplants that recipients received were multivisceral, liver-intestinal, or isolated intestinal. Anti-thymocyte globulin induction was given to all recipients, followed by maintenance tacrolimus and steroids for approximately 3 years. After intestinal transplantation, graft-versus-host and host-versus-graft alloreactive T cell clones were followed in the graft, circulation and bone marrow using bulk TCR-beta CDR3 sequencing. Alloreactive clones were identified by sequencing pre-transplant mixed lymphocyte reaction products and comparing these products with unstimulated pre-transplant donor and recipient T cells. A cohort of about 26 intestinal transplant recipients, including one retransplant, was enrolled, and 3 patients lacking pretransplant specimens were excluded. A peak of at least 4% donor T cells among recipient peripheral blood mononuclear cells was the definition used for donor T cell macrochimerism. Instead of going to the commercial service, samples from a few later patients were sequenced in-house on an Illumina MiSeq and processed with MiXCR. Study-wide conclusions, independent of this receptor: In patients with donor T cell macrochimerism, the allografts had high GvH to HvG T cell clonal ratios. Peak levels of circulating GvH clones were associated with declines in HvG clones early after transplant. The relatively low number and heterogeneity of intestinal transplant patients limited the conclusions. GvH clones were detected in recipient bone marrow, and some of these GvH clones were observed earlier in ileal mucosa or blood, consistent with an intestinal mucosal origin.

A note on this clone: What antigen it recognizes has not been identified. No much larger clone is present one base from it, and per-base qualities are unavailable.

The sample's time point label, decoded: cells obtained before transplantation from donor or recipient. CD3+CD4+ and CD3+CD8+ populations were FACS-sorted from unstimulated pre-transplant donor and recipient cells taken from spleen or lymph nodes. The V and J ends are trimmed by 0 bases and 7 bases, leaving 13 bases between them. The cysteine opens and the phenylalanine closes a CDR3 of 14 amino acids. Only the CDR3 region is kept as DNA, spanning 42 bases read in frame from base 1. CDR1 and CDR2, looked up from the germline V gene (reference sequence), are GTSNPN and SVGIG. Libraries came from the immunoSEQ multiplex PCR assay. For most patients, genomic DNA was isolated using the Qiagen DNeasy Blood and Tissue Kit and was shipped frozen to Adaptive Biotechnologies for TCR sequencing. For most patients, genomic DNA was subjected to high-throughput TCR-beta CDR3 sequencing by Adaptive Biotechnologies. The authors processed their data as follows. Adaptive's ImmunoSEQ software supplied the TCR sequencing data for around 19 patients, while MiXCR and VDJtools were used to process a few other patients. To correct CD4 versus CD8 sorting errors, sequences present in both subsets at a frequency ratio below 5:1 were removed. CDR3 nucleotide sequences shared between donor and recipient were removed because their origin could not be assigned. To count as alloreactive, a clone needed at least 2-fold expansion over unstimulated cells and a minimum CFSE-low frequency of 0.002% (template counts) or 0.001% (read counts). Clones were considered mappable if detected in sequenced pre-transplant spleen, lymph node, or MLR CFSE-low populations of the donor or recipient. The cumulative frequency of alloreactive clones was calculated as a percentage of all sequences, weighted by copy number. TCRdb retrieved this table from immuneACCESS and kept in-frame rearrangements only. Not all clones are present; in checked studies, unresolved V genes account for under half, and no reason is known for the remainder. That table furnishes V, J and clone size, whereas the DNA furnished D and trimming. This sample lists about 90,000 clones; about 93% were detected once. The ten largest make up 0.49% of the sample.

The sample in question was unstimulated CD8+ T cells sorted from spleen or lymph node cells, obtained before intestinal transplant. Recombination connected TRBV30 to TRBJ2-1; TRBD2 could be the D gene, as 6 bases match. This clonotype was obtained from a human donor who received an intestinal transplant. The bases read TGTGCCTGGAGTGTAGGAGGGTTTGGGAATGAGCAGTTCTTC. Its coded protein is CAWSVGGFGNEQFF.